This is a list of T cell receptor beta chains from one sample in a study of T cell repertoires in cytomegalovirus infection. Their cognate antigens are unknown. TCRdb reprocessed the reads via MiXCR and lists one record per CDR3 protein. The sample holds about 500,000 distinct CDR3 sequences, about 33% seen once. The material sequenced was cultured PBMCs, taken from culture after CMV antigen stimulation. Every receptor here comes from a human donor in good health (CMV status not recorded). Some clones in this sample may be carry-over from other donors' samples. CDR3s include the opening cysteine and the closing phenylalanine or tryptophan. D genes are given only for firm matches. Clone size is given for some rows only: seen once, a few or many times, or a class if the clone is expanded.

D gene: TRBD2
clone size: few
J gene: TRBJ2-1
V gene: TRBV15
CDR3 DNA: TGTGCCACCAGCAGAGAGAAGGGACTAGCCCTCAATGAGCAGTTCTTC
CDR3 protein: CATSREKGLALNEQFF

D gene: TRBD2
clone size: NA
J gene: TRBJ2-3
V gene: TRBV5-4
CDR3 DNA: TGTGCCAGCAGCTTGCCGGGACTAGCGGGGTGGAGGACAGATACGCAGTATTTT
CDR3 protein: CASSLPGLAGWRTDTQYF

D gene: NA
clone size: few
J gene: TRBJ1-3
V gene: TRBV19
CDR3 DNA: TGTGCCAGTAGTCGCCGGGGACTAGCTGGAAACACCATATATTTT
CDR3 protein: CASSRRGLAGNTIYF

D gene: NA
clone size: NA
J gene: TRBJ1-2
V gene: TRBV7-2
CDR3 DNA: TGTGCCAGCAGCCCCCGGAGCGATGGCTACACCTTC
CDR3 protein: CASSPRSDGYTF

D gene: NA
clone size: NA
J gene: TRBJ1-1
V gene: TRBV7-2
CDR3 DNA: TGTGCCAGCAGCTTAGTGGGGCGGCTCACTGAAGCTTTCTTT
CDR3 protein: CASSLVGRLTEAFF

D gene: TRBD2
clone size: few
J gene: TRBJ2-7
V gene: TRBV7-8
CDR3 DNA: TGTGCCAGCAGCTTAGGGGAGCGGGAGAGCGAGCAGTACTTC
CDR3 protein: CASSLGERESEQYF

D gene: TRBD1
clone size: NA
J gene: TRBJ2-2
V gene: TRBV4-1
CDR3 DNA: TGCGCCAGCAGCCAACCGGACAGGGCTATCCGGGAGCTGTTTTTT
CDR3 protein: CASSQPDRAIRELFF

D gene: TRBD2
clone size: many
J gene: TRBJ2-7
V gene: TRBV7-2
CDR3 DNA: TGTGCCAGCAGTCGGGTAGCGGGACTATCAGCCGAGCAGTACTTC
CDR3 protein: CASSRVAGLSAEQYF

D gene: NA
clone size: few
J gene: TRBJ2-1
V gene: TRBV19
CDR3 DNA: TGTGCCAGTGGGACTTGGGGGTCCTACAATGAGCAGTTCTTC
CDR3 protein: CASGTWGSYNEQFF

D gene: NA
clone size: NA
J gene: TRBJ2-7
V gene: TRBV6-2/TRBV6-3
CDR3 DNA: TGTGCCAGCAGTACGAGGGTCCACGAGCAGTACTTC
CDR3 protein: CASSTRVHEQYF

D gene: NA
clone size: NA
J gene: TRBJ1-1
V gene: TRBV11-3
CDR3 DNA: TGTGCCAGCAGCTTGATGATGGGCACTGAAGCTTTCTTT
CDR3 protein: CASSLMMGTEAFF

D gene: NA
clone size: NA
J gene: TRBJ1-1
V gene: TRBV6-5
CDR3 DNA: TGTGCCAGCAGTTACTCACAGGCGAACACTGAAGCTTTCTTT
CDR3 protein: CASSYSQANTEAFF

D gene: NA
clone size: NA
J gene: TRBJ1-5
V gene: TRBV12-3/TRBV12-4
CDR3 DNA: TGTGCCAGCAGTTTCAGCGGGCAGAGACGCAATCAGCCCCAGCATTTT
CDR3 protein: CASSFSGQRRNQPQHF

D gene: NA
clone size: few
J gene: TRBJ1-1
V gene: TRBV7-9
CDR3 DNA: TGTGCCAGCAGCTTAGCGGTCTACGAGTCACCAGCTTTCTTT
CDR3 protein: CASSLAVYESPAFF

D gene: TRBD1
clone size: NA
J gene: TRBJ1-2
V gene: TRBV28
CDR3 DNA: TGTGCCAGCAGTCGTAACCTGGACAGGGGATTCTATGGCTACACCTTC
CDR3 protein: CASSRNLDRGFYGYTF

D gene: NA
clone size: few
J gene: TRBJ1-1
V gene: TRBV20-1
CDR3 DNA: TGCAGTGCAAAGACAGCCATGAACACTGAAGCTTTCTTT
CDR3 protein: CSAKTAMNTEAFF

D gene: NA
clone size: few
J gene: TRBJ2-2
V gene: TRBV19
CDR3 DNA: TGTGCCAGTAGTATAGTTGGCAGCTCCGGGGAGCTGTTTTTT
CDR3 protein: CASSIVGSSGELFF

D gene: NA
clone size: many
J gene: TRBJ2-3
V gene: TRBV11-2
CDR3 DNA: TGTGCCAGCAGCTTAGACCCGCGGTTGGGCACAGATACGCAGTATTTT
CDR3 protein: CASSLDPRLGTDTQYF

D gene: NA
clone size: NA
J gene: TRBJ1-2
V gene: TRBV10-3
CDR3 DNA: TGTGCCATCAGTGAGCCCACAGCAGGGAACTATGGCTACACCTTC
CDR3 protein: CAISEPTAGNYGYTF

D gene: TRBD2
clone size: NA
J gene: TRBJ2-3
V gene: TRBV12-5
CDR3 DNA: TGTGCTAGTGGTTTGGGCCTAGCGGGAGTGCGTGATACGCAGTATTTT
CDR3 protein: CASGLGLAGVRDTQYF

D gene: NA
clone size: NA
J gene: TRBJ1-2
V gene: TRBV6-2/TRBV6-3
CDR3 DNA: TGTGCCACCGAGGGACATAACTATGGCTACACCTTC
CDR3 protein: CATEGHNYGYTF

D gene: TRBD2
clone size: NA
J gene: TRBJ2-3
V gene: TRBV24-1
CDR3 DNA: TGTGCCACCAGTACGCCCGGAGCGGGGGCAGATACGCAGTATTTT
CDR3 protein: CATSTPGAGADTQYF

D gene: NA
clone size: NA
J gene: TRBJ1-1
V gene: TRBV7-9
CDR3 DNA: TGTGCCAGCAGCTTAGCGCTCTCGAACACTGAAGCTTTCTTT
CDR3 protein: CASSLALSNTEAFF

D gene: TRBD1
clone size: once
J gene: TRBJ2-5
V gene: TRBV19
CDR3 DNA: TGTGCCAGTAGTACCTTGAGGGGACAGTCGGTACAGACCCAGTACTTC
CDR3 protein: CASSTLRGQSVQTQYF

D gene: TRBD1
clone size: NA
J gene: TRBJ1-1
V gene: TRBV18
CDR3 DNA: TGTGCCAGCTCACCTCAAACACAGGGGGCCCTCCCTGAAGCTTTCTTT
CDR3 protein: CASSPQTQGALPEAFF

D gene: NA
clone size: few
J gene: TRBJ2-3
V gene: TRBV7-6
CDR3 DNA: TGTGCCAGCAGCTTATTGACTACATGGGGTGAAGATACGCAGTATTTT
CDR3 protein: CASSLLTTWGEDTQYF

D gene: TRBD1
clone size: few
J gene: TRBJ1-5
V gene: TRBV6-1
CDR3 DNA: TGTGCCAGCAGAGGATGGACAGGGAGTAGCAATCAGCCCCAGCATTTT
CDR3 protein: CASRGWTGSSNQPQHF

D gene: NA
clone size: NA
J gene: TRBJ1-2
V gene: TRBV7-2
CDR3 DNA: TGTGCCAGCAGCTTAGTGTTCCGGGATGGCTACACCTTC
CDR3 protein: CASSLVFRDGYTF

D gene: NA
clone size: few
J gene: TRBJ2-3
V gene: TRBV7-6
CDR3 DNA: TGTGCCAGCAGTCAGGTCCCCGTTGGCACAGATACGCAGTATTTT
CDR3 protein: CASSQVPVGTDTQYF

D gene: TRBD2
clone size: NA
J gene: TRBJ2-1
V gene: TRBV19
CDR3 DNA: TGTGCCAGTAGTATAGAGGGGGGACTAGCGGACTCCTACAATGAGCAGTTCTTC
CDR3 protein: CASSIEGGLADSYNEQFF

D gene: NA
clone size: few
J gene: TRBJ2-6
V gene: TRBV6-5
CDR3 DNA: TGTGCCAGCACGTGGGACGGGAGCTCTGGGGCCAACGTCCTGACTTTC
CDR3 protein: CASTWDGSSGANVLTF

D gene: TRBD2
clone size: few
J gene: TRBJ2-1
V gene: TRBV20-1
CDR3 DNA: TGCAGTGGAGCGACACTAGCGGGAGGGCCACAATCCCGCTCGAGTGAGCAGTTCTTC
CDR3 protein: CSGATLAGGPQSRSSEQFF

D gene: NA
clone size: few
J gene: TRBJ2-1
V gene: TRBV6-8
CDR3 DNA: TGTGCCAGCAGGCCCCGGGGACTGAAATACAATGAGCAGTTCTTC
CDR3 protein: CASRPRGLKYNEQFF

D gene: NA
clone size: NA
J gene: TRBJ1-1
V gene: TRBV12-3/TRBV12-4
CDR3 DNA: TGTGCCAGCAGCAGGGGCAGGACAACTGAAGCTTTCTTT
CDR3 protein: CASSRGRTTEAFF

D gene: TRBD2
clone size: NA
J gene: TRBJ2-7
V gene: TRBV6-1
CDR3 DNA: TGTGCCAGCAGCCTAACTAGCGGGGACACCTACGAGCAGTACTTC
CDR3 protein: CASSLTSGDTYEQYF

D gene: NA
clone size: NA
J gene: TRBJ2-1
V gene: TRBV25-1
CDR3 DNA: TGTGCCAGCAGTGGTGGGCGCACGATATCCTACAATGAGCAGTTCTTC
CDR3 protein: CASSGGRTISYNEQFF

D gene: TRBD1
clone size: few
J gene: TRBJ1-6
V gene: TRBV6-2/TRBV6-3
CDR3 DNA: TGTGCCAGCAGCAAAACCGCTACGACAGGGGTCCATTCACCCCTCCACTTT
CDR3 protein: CASSKTATTGVHSPLHF

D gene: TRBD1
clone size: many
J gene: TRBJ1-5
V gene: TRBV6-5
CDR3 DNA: TGTGCCAGCAAACGCGACAGGGATCCTCAGCCCCAGCATTTT
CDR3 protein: CASKRDRDPQPQHF

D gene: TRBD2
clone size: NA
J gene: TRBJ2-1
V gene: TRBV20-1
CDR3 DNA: TGCAGTGCTCGCGGGAGCTACAATGAGCAGTTCTTC
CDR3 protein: CSARGSYNEQFF

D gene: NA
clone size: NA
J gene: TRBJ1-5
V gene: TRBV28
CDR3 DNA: TGTGCCAGCAGTTTACCGGAGAGGAGCAATCAGCCCCAGCATTTT
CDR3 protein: CASSLPERSNQPQHF

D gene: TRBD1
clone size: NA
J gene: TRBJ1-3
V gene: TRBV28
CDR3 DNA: TGTGCCAGCAGTTTATACAGGGGGGAAAACACCATATATTTT
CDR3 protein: CASSLYRGENTIYF

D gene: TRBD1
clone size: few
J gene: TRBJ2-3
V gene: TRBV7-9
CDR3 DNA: TGTGCCAGCAGCCTCCCGGGGGGACAGGGATCAGATACGCAGTATTTT
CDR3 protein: CASSLPGGQGSDTQYF

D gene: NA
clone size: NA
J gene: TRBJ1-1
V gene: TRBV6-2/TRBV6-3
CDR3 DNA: TGTGCCAGCAGAAACGCCAGGACAGCGAACACTGAAGCTTTCTTT
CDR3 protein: CASRNARTANTEAFF